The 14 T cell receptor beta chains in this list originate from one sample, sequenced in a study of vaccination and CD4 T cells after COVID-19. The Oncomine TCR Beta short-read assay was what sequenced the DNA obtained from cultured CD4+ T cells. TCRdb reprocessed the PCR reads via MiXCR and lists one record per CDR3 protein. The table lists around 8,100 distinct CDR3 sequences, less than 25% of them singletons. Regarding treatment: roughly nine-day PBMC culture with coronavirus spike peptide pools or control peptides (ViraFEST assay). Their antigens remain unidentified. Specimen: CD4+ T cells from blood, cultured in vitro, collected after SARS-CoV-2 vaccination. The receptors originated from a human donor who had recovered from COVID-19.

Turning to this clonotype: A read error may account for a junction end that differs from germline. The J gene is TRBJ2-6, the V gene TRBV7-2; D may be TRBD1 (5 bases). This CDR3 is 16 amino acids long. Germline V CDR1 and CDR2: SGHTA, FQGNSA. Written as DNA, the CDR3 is TGTGCCAGCAGCCGTGACAGCAACTCTGGGGCCGACGTCCTGACTTTC. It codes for CASSRDSNSGADVLTF. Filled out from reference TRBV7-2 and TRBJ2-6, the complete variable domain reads GAGVSQSPSNKVTEKGKDVELRCDPISGHTALYWYRQSLGQGLEFLIYFQGNSAPDKSGLPSDRFSAERTGGSVSTLTIQRTQQEDSAVYLCASSRDSNSGADVLTFGAGSRLTVL.

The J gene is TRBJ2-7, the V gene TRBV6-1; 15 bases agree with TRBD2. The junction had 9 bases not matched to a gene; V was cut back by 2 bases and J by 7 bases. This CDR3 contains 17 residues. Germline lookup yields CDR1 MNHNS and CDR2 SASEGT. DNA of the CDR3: TGTGCCAGCAGTGAATCCGGACTAGCGGGGGGGCCGGCGGAGCAGTACTTC. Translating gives CASSESGLAGGPAEQYF.

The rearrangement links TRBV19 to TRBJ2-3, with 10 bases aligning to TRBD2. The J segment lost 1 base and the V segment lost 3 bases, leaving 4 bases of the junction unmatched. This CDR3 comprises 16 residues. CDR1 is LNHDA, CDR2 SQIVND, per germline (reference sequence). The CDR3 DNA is TGTGCCAGTAGTATTAGCGGGGGGCCCCGCACAGATACGCAGTATTTT. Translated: CASSISGGPRTDTQYF.

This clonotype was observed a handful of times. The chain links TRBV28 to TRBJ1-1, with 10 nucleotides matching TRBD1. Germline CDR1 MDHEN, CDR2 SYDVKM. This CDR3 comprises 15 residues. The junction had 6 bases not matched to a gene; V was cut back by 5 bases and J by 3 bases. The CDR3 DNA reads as TGTGCCAGCAGTCCTTGGACAGGGGGATACACTGAAGCTTTCTTT. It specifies CASSPWTGGYTEAFF.

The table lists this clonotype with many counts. CDR3 in amino acids: CASRPSGSHYEQYF. CDR3 nucleotide sequence: TGTGCCAGCAGGCCTAGCGGGAGCCACTACGAGCAGTACTTC. The chain joins TRBV6-1 to TRBJ2-7, with 10 nucleotides matching TRBD2. CDR3 length equals 14 residues. Germline V gene sequence: CDR1 MNHNS, CDR2 SASEGT. The V segment lost 6 bases and the J segment 3 bases; nucleotides outside the gene matches: 5.

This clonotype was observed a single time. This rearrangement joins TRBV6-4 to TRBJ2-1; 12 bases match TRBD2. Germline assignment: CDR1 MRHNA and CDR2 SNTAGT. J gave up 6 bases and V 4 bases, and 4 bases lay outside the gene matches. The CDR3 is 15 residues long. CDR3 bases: TGTGCCAGCAGTGGTTCGACTAGCGGGAGCAATGAGCAGTTCTTC. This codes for CASSGSTSGSNEQFF.

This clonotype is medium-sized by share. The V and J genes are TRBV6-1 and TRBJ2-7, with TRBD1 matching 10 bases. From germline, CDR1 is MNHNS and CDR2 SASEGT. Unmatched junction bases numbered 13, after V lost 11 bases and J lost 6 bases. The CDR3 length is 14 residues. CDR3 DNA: TGTGCCCTCGGCTCGGGGGGACAGGGGCGCGAGCAGTACTTC. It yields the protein CALGSGGQGREQYF.

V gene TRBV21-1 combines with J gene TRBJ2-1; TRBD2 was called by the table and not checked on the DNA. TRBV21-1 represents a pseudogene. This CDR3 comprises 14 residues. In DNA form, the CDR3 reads TGTGCCAGCATATGTTTGCGGGAGGGGGTTGAGCAGTTCTTC. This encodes CASICLREGVEQFF.

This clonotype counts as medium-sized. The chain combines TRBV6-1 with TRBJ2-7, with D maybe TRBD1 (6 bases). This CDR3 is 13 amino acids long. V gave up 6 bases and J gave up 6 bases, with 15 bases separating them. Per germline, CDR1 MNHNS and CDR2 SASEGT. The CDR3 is CASSLTGSGEQYF. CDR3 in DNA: TGTGCCAGCAGCCTAACAGGGTCTGGCGAGCAGTACTTC.

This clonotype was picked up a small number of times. The CDR3 sequence is CASSPGTDFSSGANVLTF. For the CDR3, the DNA is TGTGCCAGCAGCCCCGGGACAGATTTCTCCTCTGGGGCCAACGTCCTGACTTTC. J is TRBJ2-6 and V is TRBV7-6; 7 nucleotides match TRBD1. The germline V gene encodes CDR1 SGHVS and CDR2 FNYEAQ. V was clipped by 5 bases and J by 0 bases; unmatched bases: 10. This CDR3 has 18 residues.

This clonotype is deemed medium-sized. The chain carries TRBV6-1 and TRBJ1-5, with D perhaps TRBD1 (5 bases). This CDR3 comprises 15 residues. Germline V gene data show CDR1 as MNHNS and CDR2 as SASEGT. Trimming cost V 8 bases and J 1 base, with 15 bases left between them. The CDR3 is CASFPHGASNQPQHF. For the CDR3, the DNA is TGTGCCAGCTTCCCACATGGGGCGAGCAATCAGCCCCAGCATTTT.

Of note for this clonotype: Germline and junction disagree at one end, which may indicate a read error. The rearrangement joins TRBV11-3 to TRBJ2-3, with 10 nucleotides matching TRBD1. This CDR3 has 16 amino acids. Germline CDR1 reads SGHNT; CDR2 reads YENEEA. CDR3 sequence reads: CASSYRQGASTDTQCF. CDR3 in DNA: TGTGCCAGCAGCTACAGACAGGGGGCTAGCACAGATACGCAGTGTTTT.

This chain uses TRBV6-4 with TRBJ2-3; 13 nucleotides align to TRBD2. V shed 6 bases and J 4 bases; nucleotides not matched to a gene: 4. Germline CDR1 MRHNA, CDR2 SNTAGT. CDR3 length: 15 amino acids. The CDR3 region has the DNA TGTGCCAGCAGCCCTACTAGCGGGGGGGCAGATACGCAGTATTTT. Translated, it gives CASSPTSGGADTQYF.

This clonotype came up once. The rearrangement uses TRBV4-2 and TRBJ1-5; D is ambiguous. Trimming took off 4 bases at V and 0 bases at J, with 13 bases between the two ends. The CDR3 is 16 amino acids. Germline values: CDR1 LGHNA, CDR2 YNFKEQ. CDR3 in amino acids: CASSRNRGNSNQPQHF. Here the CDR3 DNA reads TGTGCCAGCAGCCGCAACCGGGGAAATAGCAATCAGCCCCAGCATTTT.